A selection of T cell receptor beta chains follows, all from one sample in a study of T cell responses to AZD1222 COVID-19 vaccine. Measured with immunoSEQ multiplex PCR; TCRdb has only the in-frame clones, and not every one. The sample shows about 97,000 clones, around 86% of them seen only once. Sequencing used peripheral blood, obtained on day 0 of AZD1222 vaccination. These TCRs come from an adult in good health. Each CDR3 is given with its conserved first and last residue. Fields, in order: J gene, clone size, V gene, D gene, CDR3 DNA, CDR3 protein. D genes are given only for firm matches. Not every row has a clone size; where given, it reads once, few, many or a size class.

TRBJ2-1 - TRBV28 TRBD2 TGTGCCAGCAGTTTGCGCCAGGGACTAGCCCAGGCCAATGAGCAGTTCTTC CASSLRQGLAQANEQFF
TRBJ2-7 many TRBV24-1 - TGTGCCACCAGTGATCCCACCGGGGGCTACGAGCAGTACTTC CATSDPTGGYEQYF
TRBJ2-3 - TRBV6-1 - TGTGCCAGCAGTGAAGCGCAGGGGGGCTATCCCGATACGCAGTATTTT CASSEAQGGYPDTQYF
TRBJ1-2 once TRBV7-3 - TGTGCCAGCAGCCAGACGTCGGACAGCCCCTATGGCTACACCTTC CASSQTSDSPYGYTF
TRBJ2-2 - TRBV5-6 - TGTGCCAGCAGCTTGGAGGCAAGGCAGAACACCGGGGAGCTGTTTTTT CASSLEARQNTGELFF
TRBJ2-1 - TRBV12-3/TRBV12-4 TRBD1 TGTGCCAGCAGTTTAACAGGGGTTGAGCAGTTCTTC CASSLTGVEQFF
TRBJ2-5 - TRBV5-6 - TGTGCCAGCAGCTATTCCCATGGCGGTGGAGAGACCCAGTACTTC CASSYSHGGGETQYF
TRBJ2-1 - TRBV29-1 - TGCAGCGTTGAAGACGGATCAAATGAGCAGTTCTTC CSVEDGSNEQFF
TRBJ2-3 - TRBV6-6 - TGTGCCAGCAGTGCCCAGAACCGAGGAAAAGATACGCAGTATTTT CASSAQNRGKDTQYF
TRBJ1-6 once TRBV6-2/TRBV6-3 TRBD1 TGTGCCAGCAGTATTGACAGGGGAAATTGGCCCCTCCACTTT CASSIDRGNWPLHF
TRBJ1-3 - TRBV28 - TGTGCCAGCAGTGACCCGGTCAACTCTGGAAACACCATATATTTT CASSDPVNSGNTIYF
TRBJ1-1 few TRBV28 TRBD1 TGTGCCAGCACCAGAGACAGGGGGGGCACTGAAGCTTTCTTT CASTRDRGGTEAFF
TRBJ1-2 few TRBV18 - TGTGCCAGCTCACCACAAGCTGCGATCTATGGCTACACCTTC CASSPQAAIYGYTF
TRBJ2-1 - TRBV29-1 TRBD1 TGCAGCGTCGCCGGGACAGGGGATGGCGAGCAGTTCTTC CSVAGTGDGEQFF
TRBJ2-1 once TRBV7-6 - TGTGCCAGCAGCAAAGGGTTGGACTCCTACAATGAGCAGTTCTTC CASSKGLDSYNEQFF
TRBJ1-4 - TRBV19 TRBD1 TGTGCCAGTAGTAAGAGGGACAGGGCCTCAACTAATGAAAAACTGTTTTTT CASSKRDRASTNEKLFF
TRBJ1-4 once TRBV6-1 TRBD1 TGTGCCAGCAGTGAACTTACAGGGGGCAATGAAAAACTGTTTTTT CASSELTGGNEKLFF
TRBJ2-1 - TRBV5-1 - TGCGCCAGCAGCTTGGACGCAGCCTCCTACAATGAGCAGTTCTTC CASSLDAASYNEQFF
TRBJ1-3 - TRBV18 TRBD1 TGTGCCAGCTCCCCTTGGACAGGAGGTGGAAACACCATATATTTT CASSPWTGGGNTIYF
TRBJ1-2 - TRBV27 - TGTGCCAGCAGTTTTTATGGGGACCTAGGGTTTGGCTACACCTTC CASSFYGDLGFGYTF
TRBJ1-2 - TRBV7-9 - TGTGCCAGCAGCTTAGACTTAAACTATGGCTACACCTTC CASSLDLNYGYTF
TRBJ2-2 - TRBV11-2 - TGTGCCAGCAGCTATACGTCGAACACCGGGGAGCTGTTTTTT CASSYTSNTGELFF
TRBJ2-2 - TRBV5-1 - TGCGCCAGCAGTTCTGACGGGGAGCTGTTTTTT CASSSDGELFF
TRBJ2-5 - TRBV27 - TGTGCCAGCAGTCCTACTGGCCGTGGTCAGACCCAGTACTTC CASSPTGRGQTQYF
TRBJ2-1 - TRBV9 - TGTGCCAGCAGCCCCACGGGAGTAACTGAGCAGTTCTTC CASSPTGVTEQFF
TRBJ2-1 - TRBV9 TRBD1 TGTGCCAGCAGCGTGACAGGGAACTCCTACAATGAGCAGTTCTTC CASSVTGNSYNEQFF
TRBJ1-6 - TRBV5-1 - TGCGCCAGCAGCTTGGATTCTAATTCACCCCTCCACTTT CASSLDSNSPLHF
TRBJ1-6 - TRBV19 TRBD1 TGTGCCAGTAGTTTCAGGGGGCCAAATTCACCCCTCCACTTT CASSFRGPNSPLHF
TRBJ1-6 medium-sized TRBV7-9 - TGTGCCAGCAGGCGGACAGCAGGGTCACCCCTCCACTTT CASRRTAGSPLHF
TRBJ2-1 - TRBV7-6 - TGTGCCAGCAGCTTAGGGACAGAGAACAATGAGCAGTTCTTC CASSLGTENNEQFF
TRBJ2-4 - TRBV28 - TGTGCCAGCAGTTTAGGGGGAAACAAAAACATTCAGTACTTC CASSLGGNKNIQYF
TRBJ2-7 - TRBV12-3/TRBV12-4 - TGTGCCAGCAGTTCTGGAATCTACGAGCAGTACTTC CASSSGIYEQYF
TRBJ2-1 - TRBV7-9 TRBD2 TGTGCCAGCAGCCGCCCGGGACTAGCGAATGAGCAGTTCTTC CASSRPGLANEQFF
TRBJ2-7 - TRBV5-1 TRBD2 TGCGCCAGCAGCTTGTCGTTAGCGGGAGTGGTCGAGCAGTACTTC CASSLSLAGVVEQYF
TRBJ2-3 - TRBV19 - TGTGCCAGTAGTATGGGGGGGCGGGGGCGCCACACAGATACGCAGTATTTT CASSMGGRGRHTDTQYF
TRBJ2-5 - TRBV10-3 - TGTGCCATCAGTGAGTTCGCAGCCCAAGAGACCCAGTACTTC CAISEFAAQETQYF
TRBJ2-2 - TRBV19 TRBD1 TGTGCCAGTAGTTCCCGACAGGGCCGGCTCACCGGGGAGCTGTTTTTT CASSSRQGRLTGELFF
TRBJ1-6 - TRBV9 - TGTGCCAGCCGGGGAGGGGATAATTCACCCCTCCACTTT CASRGGDNSPLHF
TRBJ2-6 - TRBV2 - TGTGCCAGCAGCCATGACGCGCTCTCTGGGGCCAACGTCCTGACTTTC CASSHDALSGANVLTF
TRBJ2-3 - TRBV24-1 - TGTGCCACCAGTGATTACAGGGATACGCAGTATTTT CATSDYRDTQYF
TRBJ2-5 - TRBV28 - TGTGCCAGCAGTTTGGCGGCAGGGGGGGAGACCCAGTACTTC CASSLAAGGETQYF
TRBJ2-7 - TRBV14 TRBD1 TGTGCCAGCAGGAACGCCGGGACAGGCGTCCACGAGCAGTACTTC CASRNAGTGVHEQYF
TRBJ1-5 few TRBV6-2/TRBV6-3 - TGTGCCAGCAGTTACCCCACGGAATACAATCAGCCCCAGCATTTT CASSYPTEYNQPQHF
TRBJ2-7 - TRBV6-2/TRBV6-3 TRBD1 TGTGCCAGCAGCCGCGGCGGACAGGGGGGAGGCGAGCAGTACTTC CASSRGGQGGGEQYF
TRBJ2-7 - TRBV7-3 TRBD1 TGTGCCAGCAGCTTAACGGGACAGACACCGCAGTACTTC CASSLTGQTPQYF
TRBJ2-2 - TRBV5-1 - TGCGCCAGCAAGCTGTTTTCGGACACCGGGGAGCTGTTTTTT CASKLFSDTGELFF
TRBJ2-2 - TRBV7-8 TRBD1 TGTGCCAGCAGCTTAGGGGCGGACAGGTCGAACACCGGGGAGCTGTTTTTT CASSLGADRSNTGELFF
TRBJ2-7 - TRBV28 TRBD2 TGTGCCAGCAGTCCCAGGGGACTAGCGGGGCCGGAGCAGTACTTC CASSPRGLAGPEQYF
TRBJ2-3 - TRBV29-1 TRBD2 TGCAGCTCTGGGACTAGCGGGGGCGGGGATACGCAGTATTTT CSSGTSGGGDTQYF
TRBJ2-1 - TRBV5-6 - TGTGCCAGCAGCCGAACAGAGATCAATGAGCAGTTCTTC CASSRTEINEQFF
TRBJ1-3 - TRBV3-1/TRBV3-2 - TGTGCCAGCAGCCAAGTTCCGGAAACTGGAAACACCATATATTTT CASSQVPETGNTIYF
TRBJ2-3 - TRBV7-2 - TGTGCCAGCAGCTTTGGTGGGAGGCAAGATACGCAGTATTTT CASSFGGRQDTQYF
TRBJ2-7 - TRBV3-1/TRBV3-2 - TGTGCCAGCAGCCAAGAGTCAGGGCCCTACGAGCAGTACTTC CASSQESGPYEQYF
TRBJ1-4 - TRBV2 TRBD1 TGTGCCAGCAGTGAGTCAGGGGGCCGGGGTGAAAAACTGTTTTTT CASSESGGRGEKLFF
TRBJ1-6 - TRBV5-1 TRBD1 TGCGCCAGCAGCCCCGGGACAGGGGTTTCACCCCTCCACTTT CASSPGTGVSPLHF